Below are 21 T cell receptor beta chains sequenced from a single sample in a study of blood T cell repertoires in COVID-19. Sequencing was performed with immunoSEQ multiplex PCR; in TCRdb, only in-frame clones are kept and a portion is missing. The sample has 100,000 to 150,000 clones; approximately 90% are singletons. The sequencing sample was made of peripheral blood. These receptor sequences come from a human donor in a cohort sampled during active COVID-19.

J is TRBJ2-5 and V is TRBV25-1; 9 bases match TRBD1. The CDR3 consists of 16 residues. Per the germline V gene, CDR1 is MGHDK and CDR2 is SYGVNS. V was clipped by 1 base and J by 5 bases; unmatched bases: 8. The CDR3 DNA reads as TGTGCCAGCAGTGAATCTCACAGGGGGCTTGGGGAGACCCAGTACTTC. This translates into CASSESHRGLGETQYF.

The chain recombines TRBV15 with TRBJ2-1; 9 bases are shared with TRBD2. CDR1 is LNHNV, CDR2 YYDKDF, per germline (reference sequence). V was clipped by 4 bases and J by 8 bases; unmatched bases: 9. The CDR3 length is 15 residues. The CDR3 loop reads CATSNLAGSIYEQFF. DNA for the CDR3: TGTGCCACCAGCAACCTAGCGGGATCTATATATGAGCAGTTCTTC.

This sequence joins TRBV10-3 and TRBJ1-2; D is undetermined. CDR1 ENHRY and CDR2 SYGVKD come from the germline V gene. Trimming left V 7 bases short and J 2 bases short, with 11 bases between. The CDR3 extends over 13 amino acids. In nucleotides, the CDR3 is TGTGCCATCACAGGCGCAACCAACTATGGCTACACCTTC. This codes for CAITGATNYGYTF.

The rearrangement joins TRBV12-3 or TRBV12-4 to TRBJ2-3; D may be TRBD2 (5 bases). The V gene lost 6 bases and the J gene lost 6 bases, with 13 bases spanning the gap. This CDR3 contains 13 residues. This CDR3 reads CASRRRSADTQYF. In DNA, the CDR3 is TGTGCCAGCAGGCGGAGGAGCGCCGATACGCAGTATTTT.

The chain joins TRBV18 to TRBJ2-7; the D gene is possibly TRBD2 (5 bases). Germline CDR1 and CDR2: KGHSH and LQKENI. The CDR3 runs 14 residues. V gave up 3 bases and J gave up 7 bases, with 16 bases separating them. CDR3 protein: CASSPGLNWEEQYF. The CDR3 DNA follows: TGTGCCAGCTCACCTGGGTTAAACTGGGAGGAGCAGTACTTC.

This chain links TRBV3-1 (or the pseudogene TRBV3-2) with TRBJ1-4; 7 bases fit TRBD1. CDR1 LGHDT and CDR2 YNNKEL come from the germline V gene (reference sequence). CDR3 length: 16 amino acids. J lost 5 bases, V lost 0 bases, and 6 bases had no gene match. The CDR3 region is CASSQDLGTANEKLFF. The DNA of the CDR3 is TGTGCCAGCAGCCAAGATTTAGGGACAGCGAATGAAAAACTGTTTTTT.

The chain employs TRBV5-5 and TRBJ2-1, with D possibly being TRBD2 (5 bases). Trimming removed 3 bases from V and 2 bases from J, with 18 bases in between. In germline, CDR1 is SGHKS, CDR2 YYEKEE (reference sequence). This CDR3 contains 17 residues. The CDR3, as DNA: TGTGCCAGCAGCTCAACATCGGGGATTGGAACCTACAATGAGCAGTTCTTC. Translated: CASSSTSGIGTYNEQFF.

The chain combines TRBV7-2 with TRBJ1-6, with TRBD1 identical over 7 bases. The V gene's germline CDR1 is SGHTA and CDR2 FQGNSA. The CDR3 contains 16 residues. V was pared by 5 bases and J by 6 bases, with 10 bases of the junction left unmatched. For the CDR3, the DNA is TGTGCCAGCAGCAGGAAGACAGGGTCGGGTAATTCACCCCTCCACTTT. This translates into CASSRKTGSGNSPLHF.

The DNA for the CDR3 is TGTGCCAGCAGCTCGGGACAATATAGCAATCAGCCCCAGCATTTT. Translated: CASSSGQYSNQPQHF. This chain links TRBV5-6 with TRBJ1-5, with D possibly TRBD1 on 6 matching bases. With 3 bases removed from V and 0 bases from J, the gap between germline ends came to 10 bases. The CDR3 runs to 15 residues. Germline CDR1 reads SGHDT; CDR2 reads YYEEEE.

The gene calls are TRBV11-3 and TRBJ2-1, with a weak D call TRBD1 (6 bases). The CDR3 extends over 15 amino acids. Per germline, CDR1 SGHNT and CDR2 YENEEA. V shed 5 bases and J shed 0 bases, with 11 bases lying between them. DNA of the CDR3: TGTGCCAGCAGCGACACAGGGAGCTCCTACAATGAGCAGTTCTTC. Its translation is CASSDTGSSYNEQFF.

This rearrangement joins TRBV25-1 to TRBJ1-2; possibly TRBD1 for D (5 bases). Trimming cost V 3 bases and J 6 bases, with 11 bases left between them. In germline, CDR1 is MGHDK, CDR2 SYGVNS. This CDR3 contains 13 residues. The CDR3 nucleotides read TGTGCCAGCAGTGATAGAAGGGGCGATGGCTACACCTTC. Translating gives CASSDRRGDGYTF.

The chain is built from TRBV19 and TRBJ2-3; 13 bases are a match to TRBD2. Germline CDR1 is LNHDA and CDR2 is SQIVND (reference sequence). CDR3 length: 14 residues. V was clipped by 8 bases and J by 1 base; unmatched bases: 0. The DNA for the CDR3 is TGTGCCAGTGGACTAGCGGGGGGCACAGATACGCAGTATTTT. Protein: CASGLAGGTDTQYF.

This clone occurred once. The rearrangement uses TRBV13 and TRBJ1-3; 8 bases agree with TRBD1. J gave up 2 bases and V 0 bases, and 3 bases lay outside the gene matches. CDR1 is PRHDT and CDR2 is FYEKMQ in the germline V gene (reference sequence). This CDR3 has 16 residues. The CDR3 nucleotides are TGTGCCAGCAGCTTAGGTCAGGGGGCAACTGGAAACACCATATATTTT. This gives the protein CASSLGQGATGNTIYF.

This clone was detected a few times. The chain carries TRBV4-1 and TRBJ1-3; tentatively, D is TRBD1 (6 bases). CDR3 size: 14 residues. The V end lost 0 bases, the J end lost 7 bases, and 10 bases lay between the germline ends. Germline CDR1 MGHRA, CDR2 YSYEKL. CDR3 protein: CASSQDTGSNTIYF. CDR3 coding DNA: TGCGCCAGCAGCCAAGATACAGGGAGCAACACCATATATTTT.

This chain uses TRBV18 with TRBJ2-7; TRBD2 is a possible D gene (5 bases). Germline loops: CDR1 KGHSH, CDR2 LQKENI. V lost 3 bases to trimming and J lost 7 bases, with 16 bases between them. This CDR3 is 14 amino acids long. The CDR3 nucleotides are TGTGCCAGCTCACCCCGGACTTCCACCGGGGAGCAGTACTTC. Amino acid sequence: CASSPRTSTGEQYF.

The rearrangement joins TRBV5-4 to TRBJ1-6; tentative D call: TRBD1 (5 bases). The CDR3 extends over 15 amino acids. The ends were cut back, 0 bases at V and 3 bases at J, with 7 bases in the middle. The germline gives CDR1 SGHNT, CDR2 YYREEE (reference sequence). DNA of the CDR3: TGTGCCAGCAGCTTGGGGGGCGGCTATAATTCACCCCTCCACTTT. Protein product: CASSLGGGYNSPLHF.

This chain connects TRBV5-1 to TRBJ1-5; D ambiguous. The CDR3 runs 14 residues. Trimming stripped 2 bases from V and 3 bases from J, with 9 bases between. Germline values: CDR1 SGHRS, CDR2 YFSETQ. CDR3 residues: CASSFALLNQPQHF. CDR3 DNA: TGCGCCAGCAGCTTCGCACTGCTCAATCAGCCCCAGCATTTT.

CDR3 amino acids: CASSSRTYQETQYF. CDR3 nucleotides: TGCGCCAGCAGCTCCCGTACTTACCAAGAGACCCAGTACTTC. This chain connects TRBV5-1 to TRBJ2-5; no firm D call. Germline-derived CDR1 and CDR2 are SGHRS and YFSETQ. With 3 bases removed from V and 0 bases from J, the gap between germline ends came to 9 bases. The CDR3 covers 14 residues.

This chain links TRBV25-1 with TRBJ2-1; D may be TRBD2 (6 bases). Trimming removed 4 bases from V and 0 bases from J, with 19 bases in between. The CDR3 totals 18 residues. Germline V gives CDR1 MGHDK, CDR2 SYGVNS. The CDR3 DNA is TGTGCCAGCAGTGCTAACCCCGGGACTCGAAGCTCCTACAATGAGCAGTTCTTC. As protein: CASSANPGTRSSYNEQFF.

This clone has only a few counts. The chain links TRBV24-1 to TRBJ1-3; D unclear. CDR1 KGHDR and CDR2 SFDVKD come from the germline V gene. V lost 3 bases to trimming and J lost 3 bases, with 11 bases between them. This CDR3 contains 15 residues. CDR3 protein: CATSDPRASGNTIYF. The CDR3 DNA follows: TGTGCCACCAGTGATCCGAGGGCTAGTGGAAACACCATATATTTT.

The rearrangement uses TRBV18 and TRBJ2-1, with D perhaps matching TRBD2 (5 bases). The germline gives CDR1 KGHSH, CDR2 LQKENI. V was trimmed by 6 bases and J by 1 base, leaving 16 bases between them. The CDR3 is 16 residues long. The CDR3 loop is CASSAVAPRSYNEQFF. CDR3 nucleotide sequence: TGTGCCAGCTCCGCGGTAGCGCCCCGTTCCTACAATGAGCAGTTCTTC.